These 13 T cell receptor beta chains originate from one sample sequenced in a study of cytomegalovirus exposure and HLA in healthy donors. It was with 60 Vbeta and 13 Jbeta primers that the PCR ran. Using immunoSEQ multiplex PCR, the repertoire was profiled, and TCRdb retains in-frame clones only, with some absent. The sample carries around 130,000 clones, around 83% recorded once. Material for sequencing was PBMCs. The receptors shown here come from a woman under 30 in good health and CMV-seropositive.

This chain connects TRBV6-1 to TRBJ1-3; perhaps TRBD1 as D (6 bases). The V end lost 4 bases, the J end lost 0 bases, and 13 bases lay between the germline ends. The CDR3 is 16 residues long. Germline loops: CDR1 MNHNS, CDR2 SASEGT. The CDR3 is CASSARQADSGNTIYF. The CDR3 coding sequence is TGTGCCAGCAGTGCCCGACAGGCCGACTCTGGAAACACCATATATTTT.

This rearrangement joins TRBV6-5 to TRBJ1-6, with TRBD1 as a possible D gene (5 bases). Per the germline V gene, CDR1 is MNHEY and CDR2 is SVGAGI. V lost 10 bases and J lost 13, with 26 bases in between. The CDR3 spans 15 residues. The CDR3 reads CATPSNPCKRGPLHF. CDR3 nucleotide sequence: TGTGCCACCCCCAGTAATCCCTGCAAACGGGGGCCCCTCCACTTT.

The chain has TRBV21-1 and TRBJ2-7; the listed D gene, TRBD2, was not tested against the DNA. TRBV21-1 is noted as a pseudogene. This CDR3 contains 15 residues. Here the CDR3 reads CASSESLVGGTEQYF. The CDR3 DNA reads TGTGCCAGCAGCGAAAGCCTGGTGGGGGGAACCGAGCAGTACTTC.

Turning to this clone: Relative to the germline gene, one junction end is altered; a read error may explain this. This chain connects TRBV7-9 to TRBJ1-1, with 8 bases aligning to TRBD1. This CDR3 has 17 amino acids. Germline values: CDR1 SEHNR, CDR2 FQNEAQ (reference sequence). The CDR3 sequence: CSSSPRPPGGALTEAFF. CDR3 nucleotide sequence: TGTTCCAGCAGCCCCCGCCCTCCAGGGGGCGCACTCACTGAAGCTTTCTTT.

The J gene is TRBJ1-3, the V gene TRBV10-2; a weak D match, TRBD1 (6 bases). Per germline, CDR1 WSHSY and CDR2 SAAADI. The CDR3 runs to 17 residues. V dropped 0 bases and J dropped 2 bases, with 14 bases sitting between them. CDR3 in amino acids: CASSESPWGLAGNTIYF. The CDR3 nucleotides read TGCGCCAGCAGTGAGTCGCCGTGGGGGCTTGCTGGAAACACCATATATTTT.

V is TRBV2 and J is TRBJ2-5, with a tentative D call TRBD1 (5 bases). The CDR3 covers 12 residues. V dropped 6 bases and J dropped 13 bases, with 18 bases sitting between them. The germline V gene encodes CDR1 SNHLY and CDR2 FYNNEI. CDR3 coding DNA: TGTGCCAGCAGATCCCCTGAGGCGACAGCGTACTTC. Its protein is CASRSPEATAYF.

The chain uses TRBV9 and TRBJ2-7, with TRBD1 identical over 9 bases. The CDR3 consists of 16 residues. V dropped 4 bases and J dropped 1; count of bases not matched to a gene: 9. Germline-derived CDR1 and CDR2 are SGDLS and YYNGEE. In nucleotides, the CDR3 is TGTGCCAGCAGCAGAAACCCGGGACAGGGTTCCTACGAGCAGTACTTC. Protein sequence: CASSRNPGQGSYEQYF.

The J gene is TRBJ2-7, the V gene TRBV29-1; 10 nucleotides line up with TRBD1. This CDR3 has 13 amino acids. The V gene end was trimmed by 6 bases and the J gene end by 3 bases; junction bases not matched to a gene: 5. In germline, CDR1 is SQVTM, CDR2 ANQGSEA. CDR3 DNA: TGCAGCGTGGCCGGGACAGGGGACTACGAGCAGTACTTC. Translated, it gives CSVAGTGDYEQYF.

The DNA of the CDR3 is TGTGCCAGCAGTGACTCAAAAGCGGGGGGGCCAGATACGCAGTATTTT. Protein: CASSDSKAGGPDTQYF. V and J are TRBV6-4 and TRBJ2-3; TRBD2 matches at 10 bases. The V segment lost 0 bases and the J segment 4 bases; nucleotides outside the gene matches: 4. This CDR3 contains 16 residues. In germline, CDR1 is MRHNA, CDR2 SNTAGT.

This clone was counted only a few times. The chain couples TRBV29-1 to TRBJ1-6; D unresolved. The CDR3 sequence is 13 residues long. Germline values: CDR1 SQVTM, CDR2 ANQGSEA. Trimming cost V 8 bases and J 0 bases, with 8 bases left between them. DNA for the CDR3: TGCAGCTTTAGGAGCTCCTATAATTCACCCCTCCACTTT. It encodes CSFRSSYNSPLHF.

V usage is TRBV5-1 and J usage is TRBJ2-1; 9 nucleotides match TRBD2. With 0 bases clipped from V and 5 bases from J, the junction kept 6 bases outside the gene matches. The germline V gene encodes CDR1 SGHRS and CDR2 YFSETQ. The CDR3 has 16 residues. DNA of the CDR3: TGCGCCAGCAGCTTGGCCGTAAGCGGGGGGAACAATGAGCAGTTCTTC. The encoded protein is CASSLAVSGGNNEQFF.

This rearrangement joins TRBV6-1 to TRBJ1-4, with a tentative D call TRBD1 (6 bases). Trimming took off 4 bases at V and 10 bases at J, with 19 bases between the two ends. This CDR3 is 15 amino acids long. Germline V gene lookup returns CDR1 MNHNS and CDR2 SASEGT. This chain's CDR3 is CASSGAGAGSGKLFF. CDR3 nucleotides: TGTGCCAGCAGTGGCGCGGGGGCTGGGTCTGGAAAACTGTTTTTT.

The rearrangement links TRBV27 to TRBJ2-1; TRBD2 might be the D (5 bases). Between the trimmed V and J ends, which lost 8 bases and 2 bases, there was a span of 13 bases. The CDR3 spans 14 residues. Germline CDR1 is MNHEY and CDR2 is SMNVEV (reference sequence). The CDR3 reads CASHGEGPYNEQFF. The CDR3 DNA is TGTGCCAGCCACGGTGAGGGCCCCTACAATGAGCAGTTCTTC.